This TCR beta chain was identified during a study of T cell responses to AZD1222 COVID-19 vaccine. Study-wide findings and caveats: Compared with day 0, the breadth and depth of the Spike-specific TCR repertoire rose significantly after two doses of AZD1222. Clonal diversity was possibly underestimated, and white British individuals and females predominated among donors. Just a handful of people given AZD1222 tested seropositive at baseline.

Measured with immunoSEQ multiplex PCR; TCRdb has only the in-frame clones, and not every one. The table shows 130,000 or so clones, with about 89% occurring only once. Germline CDR1 and CDR2: SEHNR and FQNEAQ (reference sequence). The CDR3 spans 17 residues. J lost 4 bases, V lost 3 bases, and 12 bases had no gene match. Note on this clone: Its antigen is undetermined.

This material consisted of peripheral blood, taken on day 0 of AZD1222 vaccination. The source of this sequence is an adult in good health. The chain has TRBV7-9 and TRBJ2-1, with 7 bases identical to TRBD1. CDR3 coding DNA: TGTGCCAGCAGCTTTAGGCCGACAGGGTTTACTTACAATGAGCAGTTCTTC. Its translation is CASSFRPTGFTYNEQFF.